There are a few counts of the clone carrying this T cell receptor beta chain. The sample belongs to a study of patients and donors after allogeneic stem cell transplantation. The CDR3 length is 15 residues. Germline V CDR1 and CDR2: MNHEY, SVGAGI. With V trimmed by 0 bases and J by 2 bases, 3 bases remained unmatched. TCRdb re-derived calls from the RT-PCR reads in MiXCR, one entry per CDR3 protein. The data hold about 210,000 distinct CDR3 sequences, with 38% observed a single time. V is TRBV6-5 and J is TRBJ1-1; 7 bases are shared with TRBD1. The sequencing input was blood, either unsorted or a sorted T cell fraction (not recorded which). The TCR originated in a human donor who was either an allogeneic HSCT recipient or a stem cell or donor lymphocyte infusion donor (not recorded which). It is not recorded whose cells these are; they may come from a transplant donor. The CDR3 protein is CASSYSAGGNTEAFF. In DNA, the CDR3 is TGTGCCAGCAGTTACTCGGCAGGGGGTAACACTGAAGCTTTCTTT.